The 5 T cell receptor beta chains in this list originate from one sample, sequenced in a study of blood T cell repertoires in COVID-19. TCRdb's table, derived via immunoSEQ multiplex PCR, lists solely in-frame clones and lacks some. The table lists roughly 500,000 clones, 89% of them singletons, with 0.7% to 1% in the top ten. Sequenced: peripheral blood. These receptors came from a man between 18 and 35 years old with COVID-19, enrolled during active disease.

The chain employs TRBV11-3 and TRBJ2-3; perhaps TRBD1 as D (5 bases). This CDR3 region has 15 residues. The V gene lost 4 bases and the J gene lost 0 bases, with 11 bases spanning the gap. CDR1 is SGHNT and CDR2 is YENEEA in the germline V gene. The CDR3 nucleotides are TGTGCCAGCAGCTATTGGGGCGGTAGCACAGATACGCAGTATTTT. It specifies CASSYWGGSTDTQYF. Filled out from reference TRBV11-3 and TRBJ2-3, the complete variable domain reads EAGVVQSPRYKIIEKKQPVAFWCNPISGHNTLYWYLQNLGQGPELLIRYENEEAVDDSQLPKDRFSAERLKGVDSTLKIQPAELGDSAVYLCASSYWGGSTDTQYFGPGTRLTVL.

In the case of this clone: A read error may produce the germline difference seen at one junction end. The chain recombines TRBV7-7 with TRBJ2-1; 14 bases line up with TRBD2. Germline V gives CDR1 SSHAT, CDR2 FNYEAQ (reference sequence). This CDR3 spans 16 amino acids. In DNA form, the CDR3 reads TGTGCTAGCAGCTTAGGACTAGCGGGAGGTGACAATGAGCAGTTCTTC. This gives the protein CASSLGLAGGDNEQFF.

CDR3: CASSPRYMNTEAFF. The CDR3 DNA reads TGTGCCAGCAGCCCCCGGTATATGAACACTGAAGCTTTCTTT. The chain couples TRBV7-9 to TRBJ1-1; D call uncertain. The CDR3 is 14 residues long. Germline V gene sequence: CDR1 SEHNR, CDR2 FQNEAQ (reference sequence). V gave up 5 bases and J gave up 0 bases, with 10 bases separating them.

V gene TRBV5-6 combines with J gene TRBJ2-3, with a possible D match to TRBD2 (6 bases). Germline CDR1 SGHDT, CDR2 YYEEEE. The CDR3 runs 13 residues. Between the trimmed V and J ends, which lost 2 bases and 9 bases, there was a span of 13 bases. The CDR3 is CASSLRERPTQYF. Written as DNA, the CDR3 is TGTGCCAGCAGCTTACGGGAGAGGCCAACGCAGTATTTT.

This chain uses TRBV5-4 with TRBJ2-7, with 11 bases identical to TRBD2. Germline V gene sequence: CDR1 SGHNT, CDR2 YYREEE (reference sequence). V was clipped by 0 bases and J by 0 bases; unmatched bases: 8. This CDR3 spans 18 amino acids. CDR3 nucleotides: TGTGCCAGCAGCTTGGAGGGGACTAGCGGCCGGAGCTCCTACGAGCAGTACTTC. This encodes CASSLEGTSGRSSYEQYF. Combining the CDR3 with reference TRBV5-4 and TRBJ2-7 gives the whole variable domain ETGVTQSPTHLIKTRGQQVTLRCSSQSGHNTVSWYQQALGQGPQFIFQYYREEENGRGNFPPRFSGLQFPNYSSELNVNALELDDSALYLCASSLEGTSGRSSYEQYFGPGTRLTVT.